This TCR beta chain comes out of a study of blood T cells in healthy people across ages. Each sample had at least 6.5 million PBMCs isolated. Alongside a J-beta primer mix, a sample-barcoded 5' primer served in a second PCR lasting about 7 to 11 cycles. MiXCR was run by TCRdb on the 5' RACE reads, yielding one entry per CDR3 protein. The sample comprises about 1.7 million distinct CDR3 sequences, under 30% of which are singletons, and 6.5% to 8.5% rests with the top ten. In its sample, this clonotype was seen a few times. The CDR3 has 15 residues. V was pared by 6 bases and J by 1 base, with 10 bases between. Germline CDR1 is MNHEY and CDR2 is SVGEGT.

This chain links TRBV6-2 or TRBV6-3 with TRBJ2-6; possible D gene TRBD1, 6 bases. The source is a woman aged 30 to 39 in good health. The sequenced sample consisted of blood. The CDR3, as DNA: TGTGCCAGCAGAAACGACAGGTCTGGGGCCAACGTCCTGACTTTC. It translates to CASRNDRSGANVLTF.